This T cell receptor beta chain appears in the sequencing data of a study of beta chain features in type 1 diabetes (dated by TCRdb to the late 2010s). Context from the whole study: Mean age, gender distribution, total cell number and subset yield were not different between patients and healthy donors. The study compared TCRB repertoires of sorted circulating CD4+ T cell subsets between recently diagnosed type 1 diabetes patients and matched healthy donors. Regulatory and stem cell-like memory subsets were isolated from only 8 patients and roughly eight healthy donors, whereas naive and central memory subsets came from all 28 donors. Across all samples, 90 million to 130 million sorted cells were examined, and cell number per subset correlated strongly with RNA yield. Study-wide findings and limitations: PCR may preferentially amplify shorter templates, but because patient and control samples were amplified and corrected together, any resulting skew would affect both groups equally. At VDJ recombination sites, type 1 diabetes patients had fewer insertions and more deleted nucleotides, which implies abnormalities in thymic rearrangement. Because small numbers of individuals were included in the HLA sub-analyses, any influence of HLA type on TCRB rearrangement was left unresolved. Type 1 diabetes patients showed a moderate but significant shortening of TCRB CDR3 length in all four CD4+ subsets. Because cDNA was sequenced instead of genomic DNA, activated cells with high expression could be over-represented, although the groups did not differ in activation or CD3 levels. The naive, central memory and regulatory TCRB repertoires appeared to resemble one another more closely among patients than among healthy donors.

All of the isolated RNA was reverse transcribed with the High Capacity cDNA Reverse Transcription Kit, so expressed TCRB transcripts were sequenced. Deep immunoSEQ sequencing was performed on naive, central memory and regulatory T cell samples, with an average of around 3.5 million total reads per sample. Sorted cells were lysed in RLT buffer, and RNA was extracted using DNase-treated RNeasy Micro or Mini kits according to cell number. To prevent cross-contamination, each cell subset was processed individually, whereas patient and healthy donor samples were processed jointly. TCRB sequences were amplified from cDNA with the immunoSEQ multiplex PCR, producing 87-bp fragments spanning the CDR3 region. Sequencing of the amplicons was done on the Illumina HiSeq platform. Under the source paper's analysis protocol: Synthetic template baselines were used to correct PCR bias computationally, reads within Hamming distance 2 were collapsed together, and singletons that could not be merged were discarded. Reads were aligned against IMGT so that V, D and J genes, CDR3 length and insertions or deletions at six rearrangement sites could be assigned. Clonotype counts were normalized to sorted cell number within each subset before computing true diversity and Gini coefficients with the tcR R package. Repertoire sharing was quantified using the overlap coefficient calculated on TCRB nucleotide sequences. TCRdb took over this immuneACCESS table, retaining in-frame rearrangements with V and J assigned. Such tables are incomplete; in checked studies, under half of the missing clones stem from an unresolved V gene, and the remainder is unexplained. V and J calls plus clone size are reproduced from that table; the DNA served to infer D and trimming. The sample has about 340,000 clones on record, around 9.7% of them singletons. The ten largest clones take up about 1% of the sample.

Measured from the cysteine to the phenylalanine, the CDR3 is 11 residues long. The read is trimmed to its CDR3 DNA, 33 bases read in frame from base 1. CDR1 DFQATT and CDR2 SNEGSKA were looked up in the germline V gene (reference sequence). V loses 5 bases of germline sequence and J loses 9 bases, and the interval between the two ends is 11 bases. This clone was counted many times. Its specific antigen is unknown. Base qualities are not recorded, but no much larger clone differs from it by a single base. Each donor gave one peripheral blood draw, averaging roughly 120 mL, which was collected into heparinised tubes. A BD FACSAria II and a panel including CD45RO, CCR7, CD25, CD127, CD95 and CD27 were used to sort naive, central memory, regulatory and stem cell-like memory CD4+ T cells. Every sorted population had a purity above 95%. PBMCs were separated immediately by Lymphoprep density gradient centrifugation and were stained directly, without being cultured. To minimize batch effects, samples were stained and sorted in pairs, one healthy donor with one patient per experiment.

Sequencing was performed on central memory CD4+ T cells from blood. In this chain, TRBV20-1 is recombined with TRBJ2-1; the D gene is possibly TRBD2, with 6 bases matching. The sequence came from a man aged 30-40 years with type 1 diabetes. The nucleotides are TGCAGTGCTTGGGGGGAGACTGAGCAGTTCTTC. It translates as CSAWGETEQFF.